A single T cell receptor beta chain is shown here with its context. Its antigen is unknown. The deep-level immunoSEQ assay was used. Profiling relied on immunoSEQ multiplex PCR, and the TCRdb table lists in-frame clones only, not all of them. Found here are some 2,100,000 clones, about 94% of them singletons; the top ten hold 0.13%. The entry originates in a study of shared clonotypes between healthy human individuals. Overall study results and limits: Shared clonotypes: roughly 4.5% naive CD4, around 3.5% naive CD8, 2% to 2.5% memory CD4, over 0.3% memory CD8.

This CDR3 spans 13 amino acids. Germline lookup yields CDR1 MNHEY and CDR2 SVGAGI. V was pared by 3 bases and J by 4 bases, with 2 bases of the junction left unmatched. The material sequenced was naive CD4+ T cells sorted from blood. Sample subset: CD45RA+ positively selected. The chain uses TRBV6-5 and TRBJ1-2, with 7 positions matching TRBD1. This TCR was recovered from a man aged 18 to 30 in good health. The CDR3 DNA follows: TGTGCCAGCAGTTATGGGACAGTCTATGGCTACACCTTC. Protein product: CASSYGTVYGYTF.